This T cell receptor (beta chain) comes out of a study (dated by TCRdb to about 2016). V and J are truncated by 1 base and 0 bases respectively, leaving an intervening sequence of 11 bases. CDR1 and CDR2 were assigned from the germline V gene as SGHRS and YFSETQ. From the cysteine up to the phenylalanine, the CDR3 has a length of 16 residues. Just the 48-base CDR3 DNA is kept, in frame starting at base 1. The library was generated by RT-PCR. TCRdb names Illumina MiSeq as the instrument used. TCRdb itself trimmed the public reads at Q25 with fastp, ran MiXCR and retained productive beta chains. Each record represents a unique CDR3 protein, reported with the most common genes and DNA among its rows. The sample has about 700,000 distinct CDR3 sequences on record, 14% of them singletons. The leading ten clones occupy 3.6% of the sample. Concerning this clonotype: Its target antigen remains unknown. The input lacks base qualities; no much larger clone sits a single base away.

Sequencing was done on a sample of memory CD4+ T cells from blood. The receptor was isolated from a female donor in good health, serving as a healthy control. The chain is encoded by TRBV5-1 joined to TRBJ1-3; the D segment cannot be called with confidence. The CDR3 reads as follows: CASSLNSYTSGNTIYF. The DNA sequence is given as TGCGCCAGCAGCTTGAACAGCTATACCTCTGGAAACACCATATATTTT.